The subject of this entry is one T cell receptor (beta chain). The sample is drawn from a study of T cell responses to AZD1222 COVID-19 vaccine. Generated by immunoSEQ multiplex PCR, the TCRdb table keeps only in-frame clones and is missing some. The sample shows approximately 140,000 clones, about 90% of them seen only once. After removal of 6 bases from V and 2 bases from J, the junction contained 11 bases not matched to a gene. Germline CDR1 and CDR2: MDHEN and SYDVKM. The CDR3 has 16 amino acids. This chain joins TRBV28 and TRBJ2-3; 7 bases align to TRBD1. Here the sequenced sample was peripheral blood, taken on day 0 of AZD1222 vaccination. This clonotype was obtained from an adult in good health. The CDR3 nucleotides read TGTGCCAGCAGCAAAACAGGGGCCGGAAACACAGATACGCAGTATTTT. Residues: CASSKTGAGNTDTQYF.